This TCR beta chain was captured in a study of blood T cell repertoires in COVID-19. Per the germline V gene, CDR1 is MGHDK and CDR2 is SYGVNS. The CDR3 consists of 15 residues. V was cut by 7 bases and J by 7 bases, with 17 bases left in between. In the original processing: Estimation of nucleated cell counts relied on the amplification of reference gene primers. Only in-frame clones appear in the TCRdb table, and some are missing; sequencing was by immunoSEQ multiplex PCR. V and J calls and clone size are given by that table; D and trimming were obtained from the DNA. Altogether under 200,000 clones are present, 82% being singletons, with the ten largest covering about 8%. The Seattle patients, enrolled during active infection, were followed longitudinally.

This TCR was recovered from a woman aged 60-75 years with COVID-19, enrolled during active disease. The genes are TRBV25-1 and TRBJ1-6; possibly TRBD1 for D (6 bases). The sequenced material came from peripheral blood. Here the CDR3 DNA reads TGTGCCAGCACCATTGGGGGGGCGAGAAATTCACCCCTCCACTTT. Translation gives CASTIGGARNSPLHF.